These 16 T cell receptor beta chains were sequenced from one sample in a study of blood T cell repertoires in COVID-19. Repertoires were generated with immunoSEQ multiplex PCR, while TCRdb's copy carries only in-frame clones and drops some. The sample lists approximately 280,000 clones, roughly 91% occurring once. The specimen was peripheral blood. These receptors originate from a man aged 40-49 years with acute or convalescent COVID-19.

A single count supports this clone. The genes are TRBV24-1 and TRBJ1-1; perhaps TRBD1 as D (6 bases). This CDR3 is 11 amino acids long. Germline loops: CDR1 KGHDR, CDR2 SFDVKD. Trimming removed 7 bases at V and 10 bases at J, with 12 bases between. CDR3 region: CATSEGVRAFF. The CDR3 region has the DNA TGTGCCACCAGCGAGGGGGTCAGAGCTTTCTTT.

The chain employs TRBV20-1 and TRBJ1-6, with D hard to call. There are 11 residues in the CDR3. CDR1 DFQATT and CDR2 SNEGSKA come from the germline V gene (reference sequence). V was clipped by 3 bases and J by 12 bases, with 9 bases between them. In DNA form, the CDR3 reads TGCAGTGCTAGGGGAGGAGGACCCCTCCACTTT. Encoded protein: CSARGGGPLHF.

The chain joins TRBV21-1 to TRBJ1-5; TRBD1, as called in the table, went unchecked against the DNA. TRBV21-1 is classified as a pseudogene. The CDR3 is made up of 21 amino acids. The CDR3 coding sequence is TGTGCCAGCAGCAAAGGTCTGGACCGGGACAGGGGGCGAGTTAGCAATCAGCCCCAGCATTTT. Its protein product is CASSKGLDRDRGRVSNQPQHF.

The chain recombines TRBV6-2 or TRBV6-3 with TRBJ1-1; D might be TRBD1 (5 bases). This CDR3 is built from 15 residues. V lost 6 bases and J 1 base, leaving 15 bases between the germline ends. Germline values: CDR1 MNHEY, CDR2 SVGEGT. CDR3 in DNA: TGTGCCAGCAGCCCCTTTAGGGGAACGAACACTGAAGCTTTCTTT. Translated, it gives CASSPFRGTNTEAFF.

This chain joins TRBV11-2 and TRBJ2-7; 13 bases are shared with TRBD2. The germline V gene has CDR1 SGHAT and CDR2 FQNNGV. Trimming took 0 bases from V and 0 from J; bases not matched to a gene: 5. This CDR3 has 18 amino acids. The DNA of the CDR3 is TGTGCCAGCAGCTTAGAGACTAGCGGGGGGCCTAACTCCTACGAGCAGTACTTC. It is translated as CASSLETSGGPNSYEQYF.

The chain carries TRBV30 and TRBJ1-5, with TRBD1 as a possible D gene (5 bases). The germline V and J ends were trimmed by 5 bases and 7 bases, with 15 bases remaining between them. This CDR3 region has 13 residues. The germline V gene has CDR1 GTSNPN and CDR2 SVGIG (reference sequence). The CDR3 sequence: CAWAPGGPQPQHF. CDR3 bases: TGTGCCTGGGCTCCGGGGGGACCGCAGCCCCAGCATTTT.

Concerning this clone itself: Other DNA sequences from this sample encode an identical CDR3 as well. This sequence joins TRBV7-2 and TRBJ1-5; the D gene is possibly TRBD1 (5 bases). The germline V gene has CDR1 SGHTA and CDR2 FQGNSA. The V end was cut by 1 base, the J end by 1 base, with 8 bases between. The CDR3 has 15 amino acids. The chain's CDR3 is CASSLGQTSNQPQHF. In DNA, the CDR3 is TGTGCCAGCAGCTTAGGACAGACAAGCAATCAGCCCCAGCATTTT.

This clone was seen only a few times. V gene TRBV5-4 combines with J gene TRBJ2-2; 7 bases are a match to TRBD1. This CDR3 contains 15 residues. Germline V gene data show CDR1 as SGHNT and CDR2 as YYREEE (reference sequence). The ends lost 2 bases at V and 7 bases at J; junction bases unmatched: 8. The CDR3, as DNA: TGTGCCAGCAGCTTAGCGGACAGGCAGGGCGGGGAGCTGTTTTTT. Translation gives CASSLADRQGGELFF. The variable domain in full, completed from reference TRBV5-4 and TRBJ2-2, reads ETGVTQSPTHLIKTRGQQVTLRCSSQSGHNTVSWYQQALGQGPQFIFQYYREEENGRGNFPPRFSGLQFPNYSSELNVNALELDDSALYLCASSLADRQGGELFFGEGSRLTVL.

The CDR3 loop reads CASSLGLEGNSPLHF. CDR3 sequence (DNA): TGCGCCAGCAGCTTGGGGTTGGAGGGTAATTCACCCCTCCACTTT. This chain uses TRBV5-1 with TRBJ1-6, with D uncertain. Germline CDR1 reads SGHRS; CDR2 reads YFSETQ. V lost 0 bases to trimming and J lost 6 bases, with 10 bases between them. The CDR3 contains 15 residues. Looking up the rest from reference TRBV5-1 and TRBJ1-6 gives the full variable domain: KAGVTQTPRYLIKTRGQQVTLSCSPISGHRSVSWYQQTPGQGLQFLFEYFSETQRNKGNFPGRFSGRQFSNSRSEMNVSTLELGDSALYLCASSLGLEGNSPLHFGNGTRLTVT.

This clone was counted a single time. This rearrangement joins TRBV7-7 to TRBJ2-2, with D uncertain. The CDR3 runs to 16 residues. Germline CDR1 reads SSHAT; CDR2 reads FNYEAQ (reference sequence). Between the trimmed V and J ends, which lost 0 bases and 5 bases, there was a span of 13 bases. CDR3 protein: CASSLAPGSRTGELFF. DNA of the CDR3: TGTGCCAGCAGCTTAGCCCCGGGTTCGCGGACCGGGGAGCTGTTTTTT.

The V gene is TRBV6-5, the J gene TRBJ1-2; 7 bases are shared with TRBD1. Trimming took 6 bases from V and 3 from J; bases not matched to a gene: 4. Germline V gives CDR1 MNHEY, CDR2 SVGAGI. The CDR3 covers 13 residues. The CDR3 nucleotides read TGTGCCAGCAGCCATGACAGGGACTATGGCTACACCTTC. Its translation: CASSHDRDYGYTF.

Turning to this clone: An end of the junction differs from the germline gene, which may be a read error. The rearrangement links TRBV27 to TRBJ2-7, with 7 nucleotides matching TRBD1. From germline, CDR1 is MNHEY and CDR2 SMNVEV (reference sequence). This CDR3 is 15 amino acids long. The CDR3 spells CASSLTGTATYEQYF. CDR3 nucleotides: TGTGCCAGCTCATTAACCGGGACAGCTACCTATGAGCAGTACTTC.

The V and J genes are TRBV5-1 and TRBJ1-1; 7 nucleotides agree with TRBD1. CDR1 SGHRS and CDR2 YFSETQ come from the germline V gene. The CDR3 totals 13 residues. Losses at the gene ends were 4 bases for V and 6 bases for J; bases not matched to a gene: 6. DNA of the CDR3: TGCGCCAGCAGCACAGGGGCCGCCCCTGAAGCTTTCTTT. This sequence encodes CASSTGAAPEAFF. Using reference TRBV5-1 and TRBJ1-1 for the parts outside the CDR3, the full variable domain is KAGVTQTPRYLIKTRGQQVTLSCSPISGHRSVSWYQQTPGQGLQFLFEYFSETQRNKGNFPGRFSGRQFSNSRSEMNVSTLELGDSALYLCASSTGAAPEAFFGQGTRLTVV.

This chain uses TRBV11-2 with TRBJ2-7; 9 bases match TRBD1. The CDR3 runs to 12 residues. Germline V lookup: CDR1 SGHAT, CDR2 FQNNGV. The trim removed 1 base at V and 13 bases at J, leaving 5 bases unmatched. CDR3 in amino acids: CASSLGTGACYF. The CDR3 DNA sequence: TGTGCCAGCAGCTTAGGGACAGGGGCTTGTTACTTC.

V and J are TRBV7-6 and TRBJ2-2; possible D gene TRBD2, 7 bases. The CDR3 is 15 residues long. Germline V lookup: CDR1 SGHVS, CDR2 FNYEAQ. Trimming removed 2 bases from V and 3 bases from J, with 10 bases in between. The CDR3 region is CASSLWGGYTGELFF. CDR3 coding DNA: TGTGCCAGCAGCTTATGGGGGGGCTACACCGGGGAGCTGTTTTTT. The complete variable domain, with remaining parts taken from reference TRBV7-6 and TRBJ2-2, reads GAGVSQSPRYKVTKRGQDVALRCDPISGHVSLYWYRQALGQGPEFLTYFNYEAQQDKSGLPNDRFSAERPEGSISTLTIQRTEQRDSAMYRCASSLWGGYTGELFFGEGSRLTVL.

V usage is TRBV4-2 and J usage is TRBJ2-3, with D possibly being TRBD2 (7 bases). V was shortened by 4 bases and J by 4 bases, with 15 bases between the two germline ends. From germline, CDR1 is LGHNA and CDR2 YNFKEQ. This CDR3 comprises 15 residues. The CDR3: CASSLKGGVADTQYF. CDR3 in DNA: TGTGCCAGCAGCCTAAAGGGGGGGGTAGCAGATACGCAGTATTTT.